This TCR beta chain is drawn from a study of blood T cells in healthy people across ages. About the study: Template switching recovered approximately one barcoded beta molecule for every two T cells.

The J segment lost 0 bases and the V segment lost 7 bases, leaving 7 bases of the junction unmatched. This CDR3 contains 15 residues. The use of a sample-barcoded 5' primer and a J-beta primer mix characterized a second PCR of roughly 6 to 12 cycles. Template switching added a 12-random-nucleotide identifier to every cDNA molecule. TCRdb re-called the 5' RACE reads with MiXCR, one entry per CDR3 protein. The data show some 1.4 million distinct CDR3 sequences, approximately 42% seen once. The TCR was taken from a young woman in good health. The rearrangement links TRBV12-3 or TRBV12-4 to TRBJ1-2, with 8 bases lining up with TRBD1. What was sequenced was blood. This chain's CDR3 is CASIITGGPNYGYTF. CDR3 bases: TGTGCCAGCATTATCACAGGGGGTCCTAACTATGGCTACACCTTC.